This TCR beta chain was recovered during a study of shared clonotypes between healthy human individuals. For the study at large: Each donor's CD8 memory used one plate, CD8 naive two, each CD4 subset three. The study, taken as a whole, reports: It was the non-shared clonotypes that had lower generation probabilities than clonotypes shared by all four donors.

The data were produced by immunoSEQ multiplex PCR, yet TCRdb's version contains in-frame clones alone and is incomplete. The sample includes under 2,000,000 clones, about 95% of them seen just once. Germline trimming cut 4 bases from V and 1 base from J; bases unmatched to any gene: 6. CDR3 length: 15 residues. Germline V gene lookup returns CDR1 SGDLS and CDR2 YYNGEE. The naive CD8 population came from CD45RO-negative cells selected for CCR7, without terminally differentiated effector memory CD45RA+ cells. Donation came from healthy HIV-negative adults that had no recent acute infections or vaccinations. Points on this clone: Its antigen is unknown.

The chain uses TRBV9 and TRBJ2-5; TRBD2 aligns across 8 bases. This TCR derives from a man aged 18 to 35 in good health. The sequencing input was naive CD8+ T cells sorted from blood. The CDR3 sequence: CASSSPGGFQETQYF. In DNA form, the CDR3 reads TGTGCCAGCAGCTCCCCGGGGGGGTTCCAAGAGACCCAGTACTTC.